This TCR beta chain came from a study of CD8 T cells in ankylosing spondylitis. Between the trimmed V and J ends, which lost 6 bases and 0 bases, there was a span of 12 bases. The CDR3 spans 15 residues. Germline-derived CDR1 and CDR2 are MNHEY and SMNVEV (reference sequence). TCRdb reprocessed the 5' RACE reads via MiXCR and lists one record per CDR3 protein. The data show about 210,000 distinct CDR3 sequences, with approximately 7.3% seen just once and 13% to 15% held by the top ten. This clonotype came up many times. What it recognizes is unknown. Notes on the study in general: From matched ankylosing spondylitis synovial fluid, disease-linked clones were reportedly recovered at significantly enriched levels. It appeared that ankylosing spondylitis blood was characterized by a TCR beta motif of about eight highly homologous variants.

This receptor was identified in a male donor with ankylosing spondylitis. The sample taken for sequencing was blood, either unsorted or a sorted T cell fraction (not recorded which). This chain links TRBV27 with TRBJ2-4; weak D call: TRBD1 (5 bases). CDR3 region: CASRTQAKAKNIQYF. Here the CDR3 DNA reads TGTGCCAGCAGAACACAGGCGAAAGCCAAAAACATTCAGTACTTC.